The T cell receptor (beta chain) under discussion was sequenced for a study of blood T cell repertoires in COVID-19. Study context: Acute and convalescent COVID-19 specimens originated in the United States, Italy and Spain. Sample material is recorded as cDNA or gDNA derived from T cells, B-cell-depleted T cells, or PBMCs.

In the authors' workflow: By means of reference gene primer amplification, nucleated cell counts were estimated. Generated by immunoSEQ multiplex PCR, the TCRdb table keeps only in-frame clones and is missing some. Clone size and V and J calls were adopted from that table, with D and trimming inferred from the DNA. In the table there are about 18,000 clones, around 90% of which are singletons. Germline trimming cut 6 bases from V and 0 bases from J; bases unmatched to any gene: 11. Germline lookup yields CDR1 SEHNR and CDR2 FQNEAQ (reference sequence). The CDR3 runs to 17 residues. Material for sequencing was peripheral blood. The J gene is TRBJ1-1, the V gene TRBV7-9, with 9 bases lining up with TRBD1. This clonotype originated in a man between 45 and 60 years old with active COVID-19. Written as DNA, the CDR3 is TGTGCCAGCAGAGGGGACAGGGTCGGATCTGTGAACACTGAAGCTTTCTTT. Protein: CASRGDRVGSVNTEAFF.